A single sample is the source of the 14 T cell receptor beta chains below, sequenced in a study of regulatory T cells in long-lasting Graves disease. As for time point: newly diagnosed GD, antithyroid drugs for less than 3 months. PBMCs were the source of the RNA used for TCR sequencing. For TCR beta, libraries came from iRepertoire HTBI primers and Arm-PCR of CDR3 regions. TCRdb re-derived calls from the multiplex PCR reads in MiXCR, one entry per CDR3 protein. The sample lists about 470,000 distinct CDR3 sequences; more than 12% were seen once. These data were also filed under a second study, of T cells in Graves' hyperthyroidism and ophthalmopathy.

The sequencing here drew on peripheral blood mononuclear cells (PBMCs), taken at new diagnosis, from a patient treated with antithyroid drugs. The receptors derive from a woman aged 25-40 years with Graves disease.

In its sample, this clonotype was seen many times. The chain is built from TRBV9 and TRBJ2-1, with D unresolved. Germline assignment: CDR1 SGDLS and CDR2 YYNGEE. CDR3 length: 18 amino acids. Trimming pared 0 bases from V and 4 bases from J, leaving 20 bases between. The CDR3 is CASSVASTAPNHYNEQFF. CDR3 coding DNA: TGTGCCAGCAGCGTAGCCAGTACAGCGCCGAACCATTACAATGAGCAGTTCTTC.

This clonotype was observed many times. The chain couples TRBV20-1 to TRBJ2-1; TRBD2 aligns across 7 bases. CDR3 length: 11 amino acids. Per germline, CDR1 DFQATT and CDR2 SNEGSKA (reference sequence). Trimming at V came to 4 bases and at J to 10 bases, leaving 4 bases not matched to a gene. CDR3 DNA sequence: TGCAGTGCTATCGTAGCGGGCGAGCAGTTCTTC. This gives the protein CSAIVAGEQFF.

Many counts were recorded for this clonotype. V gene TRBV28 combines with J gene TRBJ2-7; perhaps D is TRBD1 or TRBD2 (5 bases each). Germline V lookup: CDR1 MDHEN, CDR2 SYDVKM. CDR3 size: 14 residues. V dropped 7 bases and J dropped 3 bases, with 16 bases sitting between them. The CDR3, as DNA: TGTGCCAGCATTCCGGGACGGGCTATCTACGAGCAGTACTTC. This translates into CASIPGRAIYEQYF.

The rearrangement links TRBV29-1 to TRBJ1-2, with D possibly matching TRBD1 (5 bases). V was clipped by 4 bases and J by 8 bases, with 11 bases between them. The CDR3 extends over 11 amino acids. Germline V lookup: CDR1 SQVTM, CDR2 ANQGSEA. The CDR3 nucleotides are TGCAGCGTTGGAGGGCAGGGAGGCTACACCTTC. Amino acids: CSVGGQGGYTF. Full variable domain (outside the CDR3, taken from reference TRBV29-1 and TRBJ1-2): SAVISQKPSRDICQRGTSLTIQCQVDSQVTMMFWYRQQPGQSLTLIATANQGSEATYESGFVIDKFPISRPNLTFSTLTVSNMSPEDSSIYLCSVGGQGGYTFGSGTRLTVV.

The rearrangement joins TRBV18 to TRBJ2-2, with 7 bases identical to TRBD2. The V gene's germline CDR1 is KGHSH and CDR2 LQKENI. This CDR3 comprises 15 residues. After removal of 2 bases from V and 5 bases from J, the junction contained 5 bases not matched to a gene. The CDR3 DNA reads TGTGCCAGCTCACCATTTACTAGCGATACCGGGGAGCTGTTTTTT. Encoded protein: CASSPFTSDTGELFF.

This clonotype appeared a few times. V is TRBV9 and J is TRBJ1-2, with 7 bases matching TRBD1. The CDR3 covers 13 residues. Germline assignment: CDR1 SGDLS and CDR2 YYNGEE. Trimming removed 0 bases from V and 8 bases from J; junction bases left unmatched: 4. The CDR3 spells CASSVGTGPGYTF. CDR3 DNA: TGTGCCAGCAGCGTAGGGACAGGTCCAGGCTACACCTTC.

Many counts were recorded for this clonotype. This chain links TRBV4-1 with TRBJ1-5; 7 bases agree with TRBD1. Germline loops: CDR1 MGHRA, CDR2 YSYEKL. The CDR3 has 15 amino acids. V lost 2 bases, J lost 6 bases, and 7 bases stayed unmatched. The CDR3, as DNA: TGCGCCAGCAGCCAACCGGGACAGTTACGTCAGCCCCAGCATTTT. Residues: CASSQPGQLRQPQHF.

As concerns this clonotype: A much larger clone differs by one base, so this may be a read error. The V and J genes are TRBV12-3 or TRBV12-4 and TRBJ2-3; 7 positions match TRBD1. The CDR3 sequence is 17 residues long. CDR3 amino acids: CASSSYGSRGYTDAQYF. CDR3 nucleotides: TGTGCCAGCAGTTCGTACGGTTCCAGGGGGTACACAGATGCGCAGTATTTT.

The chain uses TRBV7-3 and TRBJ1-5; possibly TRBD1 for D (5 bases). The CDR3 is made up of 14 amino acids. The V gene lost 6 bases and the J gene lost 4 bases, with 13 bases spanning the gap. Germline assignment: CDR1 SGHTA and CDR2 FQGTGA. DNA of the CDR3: TGTGCCAGCAGGCCCGGTGGGGGGAATCAGCCCCAGCATTTT. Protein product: CASRPGGGNQPQHF.

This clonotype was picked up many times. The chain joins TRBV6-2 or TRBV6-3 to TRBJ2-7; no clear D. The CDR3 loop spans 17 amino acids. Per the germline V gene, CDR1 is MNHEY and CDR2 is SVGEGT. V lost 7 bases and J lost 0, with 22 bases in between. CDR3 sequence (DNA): TGTGCCAGCACCCCTGACCGCCGACAAAGGAGCTCCTACGAGCAGTACTTC. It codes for CASTPDRRQRSSYEQYF.

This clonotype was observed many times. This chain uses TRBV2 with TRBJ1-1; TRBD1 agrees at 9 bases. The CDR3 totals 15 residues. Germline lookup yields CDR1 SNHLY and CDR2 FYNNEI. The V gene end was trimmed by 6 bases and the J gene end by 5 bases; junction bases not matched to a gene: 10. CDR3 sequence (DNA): TGTGCCAGCAGCGAACAGGGGGCGGTAAAGACTGAAGCTTTCTTT. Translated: CASSEQGAVKTEAFF.

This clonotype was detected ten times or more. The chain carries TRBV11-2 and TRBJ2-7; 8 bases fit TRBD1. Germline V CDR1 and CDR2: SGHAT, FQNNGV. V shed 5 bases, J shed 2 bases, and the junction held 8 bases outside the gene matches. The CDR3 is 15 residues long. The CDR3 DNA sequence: TGTGCCAGCAGCCGGGGTCAGGGGGCCCCCTACGAGCAGTACTTC. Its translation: CASSRGQGAPYEQYF.

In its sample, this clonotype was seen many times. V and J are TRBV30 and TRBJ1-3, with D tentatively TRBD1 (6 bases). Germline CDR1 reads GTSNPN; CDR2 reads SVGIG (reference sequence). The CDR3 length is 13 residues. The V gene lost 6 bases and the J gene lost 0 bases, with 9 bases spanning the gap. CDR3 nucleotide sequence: TGTGCCTGCATACAGGGCTCTGGAAACACCATATATTTT. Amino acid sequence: CACIQGSGNTIYF.

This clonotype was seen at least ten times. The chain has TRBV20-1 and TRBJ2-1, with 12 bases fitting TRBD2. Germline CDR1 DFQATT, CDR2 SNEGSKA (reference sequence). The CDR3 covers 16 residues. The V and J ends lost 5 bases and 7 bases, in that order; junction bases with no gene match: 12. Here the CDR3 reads CSADGVGLAGGNEQFF. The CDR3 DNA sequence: TGCAGTGCTGACGGGGTGGGGCTAGCGGGAGGGAATGAGCAGTTCTTC.